The next 21 T cell receptor beta chains were all read from a single sample in a study of blood T cell repertoires in COVID-19. The table came from immunoSEQ multiplex PCR; TCRdb's copy has only in-frame clones and leaves some out. The data hold about 60,000 clones, with about 75% observed a single time. Sequenced material: peripheral blood. The receptors originated from a woman aged 80 or older with acute or convalescent COVID-19.

This clone appeared a few times. The chain is built from TRBV11-2 and TRBJ1-3, with D possibly matching TRBD1 (5 bases). V dropped 3 bases and J dropped 4 bases, with 13 bases sitting between them. Germline V gene data show CDR1 as SGHAT and CDR2 as FQNNGV. The CDR3 extends over 15 amino acids. The CDR3 bases are TGTGCCAGCAGCTTCGTTGCCAGGGAAGGAAACACCATATATTTT. This gives the protein CASSFVAREGNTIYF. Filled out from reference TRBV11-2 and TRBJ1-3, the complete variable domain reads EAGVAQSPRYKIIEKRQSVAFWCNPISGHATLYWYQQILGQGPKLLIQFQNNGVVDDSQLPKDRFSAERLKGVDSTLKIQPAKLEDSAVYLCASSFVAREGNTIYFGEGSWLTVV.

In its sample, this clone was seen once. The chain recombines TRBV28 with TRBJ2-7; no clear D. The CDR3 length is 14 residues. Between the trimmed V and J ends, which lost 3 bases and 0 bases, there was a span of 9 bases. Germline-derived CDR1 and CDR2 are MDHEN and SYDVKM. The CDR3 DNA sequence: TGTGCCAGCAGTTTGAGAGCTAGCTCCTACGAGCAGTACTTC. This encodes CASSLRASSYEQYF.

This sequence joins TRBV9 and TRBJ1-1; D is uncertain. The length of the CDR3 is 14 residues. V gave up 3 bases and J gave up 1 base, with 10 bases separating them. Germline V gene lookup returns CDR1 SGDLS and CDR2 YYNGEE. For the CDR3, the DNA is TGTGCCAGCAGCGGACTCTCAAGGAACACTGAAGCTTTCTTT. The encoded protein is CASSGLSRNTEAFF.

The chain employs TRBV4-3 and TRBJ2-7, with 10 bases that match TRBD2. With V trimmed by 4 bases and J by 5 bases, 14 bases remained unmatched. Germline values: CDR1 LGHNA, CDR2 YSLEER. This CDR3 spans 17 amino acids. The CDR3, as DNA: TGCGCCAGCAGCCCCCGGGAGGCTAGCGGGAGTTCCCACGAGCAGTACTTC. This gives the protein CASSPREASGSSHEQYF.

The chain couples TRBV9 to TRBJ2-1, with a tentative D call TRBD1 (5 bases). V lost 0 bases and J lost 9, with 7 bases in between. CDR1 and CDR2 from the germline V gene are SGDLS and YYNGEE. The CDR3 contains 12 residues. In nucleotides, the CDR3 is TGTGCCAGCAGCGTAGGGGGCATTGAGCAGTTCTTC. Amino acids: CASSVGGIEQFF.

This clone was seen a handful of times. Additional DNA sequences in this sample encode the identical CDR3. The chain joins TRBV25-1 to TRBJ1-2; 7 bases map to TRBD1. This CDR3 has 16 amino acids. The junction had 11 bases not matched to a gene; V was cut back by 3 bases and J by 4 bases. The germline V gene encodes CDR1 MGHDK and CDR2 SYGVNS. Written as DNA, the CDR3 is TGTGCCAGCAGTGAGATCAGGGCCCAGGGGGGCTATGGCTACACCTTC. Protein product: CASSEIRAQGGYGYTF.

The J gene is TRBJ1-5, the V gene TRBV18; a weak D match, TRBD1 (5 bases). This CDR3 region has 13 residues. Trimming shortened V by 6 bases and J by 7 bases, and 13 bases separated the two germline ends. Germline lookup yields CDR1 KGHSH and CDR2 LQKENI. The CDR3 nucleotides read TGTGCCAGCTCCACCGACGGGGGACAGCCCCAGCATTTT. It yields the protein CASSTDGGQPQHF.

The chain carries TRBV5-1 and TRBJ2-1; 10 bases are shared with TRBD2. The CDR3 is made up of 15 amino acids. Trimming at V came to 4 bases and at J to 4 bases, leaving 5 bases not matched to a gene. In germline, CDR1 is SGHRS, CDR2 YFSETQ. CDR3 amino acids: CASSPGTSAYNEQFF. The CDR3 DNA follows: TGCGCCAGCAGCCCCGGGACTAGCGCATACAATGAGCAGTTCTTC. The full variable domain, in which reference TRBV5-1 and TRBJ2-1 provide the parts outside the CDR3, is KAGVTQTPRYLIKTRGQQVTLSCSPISGHRSVSWYQQTPGQGLQFLFEYFSETQRNKGNFPGRFSGRQFSNSRSEMNVSTLELGDSALYLCASSPGTSAYNEQFFGPGTRLTVL.

The chain combines TRBV18 with TRBJ1-3, with 10 bases that match TRBD1. The CDR3 covers 18 residues. Germline CDR1 and CDR2: KGHSH and LQKENI. V trimming: 2 bases; J trimming: 2 bases; junction bases outside the gene matches: 9. This CDR3 is CASSPDRGRNSAGNTIYF. Written as DNA, the CDR3 is TGTGCCAGCTCACCAGACAGGGGGCGAAATAGCGCTGGAAACACCATATATTTT.

DNA for the CDR3: TGTGCCAGCAGTGAACCTAGCGGGACCCCAGGGACCCAGTACTTC. Translating gives CASSEPSGTPGTQYF. V gene TRBV2 combines with J gene TRBJ2-5, with 9 bases that match TRBD2. V lost 2 bases and J lost 7; bases outside the gene matches: 8. The CDR3 extends over 15 amino acids. Germline lookup yields CDR1 SNHLY and CDR2 FYNNEI.

The chain couples TRBV18 to TRBJ1-5, with TRBD1 matching 9 bases. J was trimmed by 2 bases and V by 3 bases; bases with no gene match: 14. The CDR3 spans 19 residues. Per the germline V gene, CDR1 is KGHSH and CDR2 is LQKENI. CDR3 protein: CASSPSSGTGRIGNQPQHF. The CDR3 region has the DNA TGTGCCAGCTCACCTTCCTCCGGGACAGGGAGGATAGGCAATCAGCCCCAGCATTTT.

This chain joins TRBV20-1 and TRBJ2-7, with D possibly being TRBD2 (6 bases). Germline CDR1 is DFQATT and CDR2 is SNEGSKA (reference sequence). V was shortened by 4 bases and J by 7 bases, with 11 bases between the two germline ends. This CDR3 comprises 11 residues. The CDR3 sequence is CSANSAGEQYF. The CDR3 region has the DNA TGCAGTGCTAACAGCGCGGGGGAGCAGTACTTC.

The V and J genes are TRBV3-1 (or the pseudogene TRBV3-2) and TRBJ1-2; 9 bases line up with TRBD1. After removal of 2 bases from V and 8 bases from J, the junction contained 12 bases not matched to a gene. The germline gives CDR1 LGHDT, CDR2 YNNKEL (reference sequence). This CDR3 has 16 amino acids. The CDR3 reads CASSQPWGQGSGGYTF. The CDR3, as DNA: TGTGCCAGCAGCCAACCTTGGGGACAGGGTAGCGGCGGCTACACCTTC.

This chain connects TRBV20-1 to TRBJ1-2; D unclear. V lost 3 bases and J 3 bases, leaving 5 bases between the germline ends. The CDR3 has 11 residues. In germline, CDR1 is DFQATT, CDR2 SNEGSKA (reference sequence). As DNA, the CDR3 is TGCAGTGCTAGGGAGGACTATGGCTACACCTTC. Translated: CSAREDYGYTF.

The chain has TRBV18 and TRBJ2-5, with 11 positions matching TRBD2. Germline CDR1 reads KGHSH; CDR2 reads LQKENI. This CDR3 is 17 amino acids long. V lost 1 base, J lost 1 base, and 5 bases stayed unmatched. Here the CDR3 DNA reads TGTGCCAGCTCACCACTGCCGGGACTAGCGGTCCAAGAGACCCAGTACTTC. This encodes CASSPLPGLAVQETQYF.

This sequence joins TRBV3-1 (or the pseudogene TRBV3-2) and TRBJ1-3; D is uncertain. CDR3 length: 13 residues. Trimming took 4 bases from V and 2 from J, leaving 6 bases between them. Germline assignment: CDR1 LGHDT and CDR2 YNNKEL (reference sequence). The CDR3: CASSPSAGNTIYF. As DNA, the CDR3 is TGTGCCAGCAGCCCTTCAGCTGGAAACACCATATATTTT.

The DNA of the CDR3 is TGTGCCTGGAGTGGACTAGCGGGAGATTACAACAGGGCGGATGAGCAGTTCTTC. This gives the protein CAWSGLAGDYNRADEQFF. The rearrangement uses TRBV30 and TRBJ2-1, with 12 bases fitting TRBD2. CDR1 is GTSNPN and CDR2 is SVGIG in the germline V gene (reference sequence). This CDR3 contains 18 residues. V lost 1 base, J lost 8 bases, and 15 bases stayed unmatched.

This sequence joins TRBV7-2 and TRBJ2-3; TRBD2 might be the D (5 bases). The CDR3 is made up of 17 amino acids. CDR1 SGHTA and CDR2 FQGNSA come from the germline V gene. Trimming shortened V by 1 base and J by 2 bases, and 16 bases separated the two germline ends. In nucleotides, the CDR3 is TGTGCCAGCAGCTTAGTGAGCCAAGGGAGTAACACAGATACGCAGTATTTT. It translates to CASSLVSQGSNTDTQYF.

The rearrangement links TRBV5-4 to TRBJ2-1, with TRBD1 as a possible D gene (6 bases). The CDR3 consists of 17 residues. Germline V gives CDR1 SGHNT, CDR2 YYREEE (reference sequence). Trimming cost V 4 bases and J 0 bases, with 17 bases left between them. The CDR3 loop reads CASSPLWGQGSYNEQFF. The CDR3 nucleotides read TGTGCCAGCAGCCCCCTCTGGGGGCAAGGCTCCTACAATGAGCAGTTCTTC.

This clone came up many times. The chain's CDR3 is CASSLDSGRWDEQYF. The CDR3 nucleotides read TGTGCCAGCAGCTTGGATAGCGGGAGGTGGGACGAGCAGTACTTC. This rearrangement joins TRBV5-6 to TRBJ2-7, with 10 bases matching TRBD2. Germline V gene sequence: CDR1 SGHDT, CDR2 YYEEEE. This CDR3 comprises 15 residues. The ends lost 0 bases at V and 5 bases at J; junction bases unmatched: 5. The variable domain in full, completed from reference TRBV5-6 and TRBJ2-7, reads DAGVTQSPTHLIKTRGQQVTLRCSPKSGHDTVSWYQQALGQGPQFIFQYYEEEERQRGNFPDRFSGHQFPNYSSELNVNALLLGDSALYLCASSLDSGRWDEQYFGPGTRLTVT.

The gene calls are TRBV5-4 and TRBJ2-2, with TRBD2 matching over 12 bases. J gave up 4 bases and V 0 bases, and 4 bases lay outside the gene matches. The CDR3 totals 17 residues. CDR1 is SGHNT, CDR2 YYREEE, per germline (reference sequence). Here the CDR3 DNA reads TGTGCCAGCAGCTTGGGACTAGCGGGAGTTAGCACCGGGGAGCTGTTTTTT. This codes for CASSLGLAGVSTGELFF.